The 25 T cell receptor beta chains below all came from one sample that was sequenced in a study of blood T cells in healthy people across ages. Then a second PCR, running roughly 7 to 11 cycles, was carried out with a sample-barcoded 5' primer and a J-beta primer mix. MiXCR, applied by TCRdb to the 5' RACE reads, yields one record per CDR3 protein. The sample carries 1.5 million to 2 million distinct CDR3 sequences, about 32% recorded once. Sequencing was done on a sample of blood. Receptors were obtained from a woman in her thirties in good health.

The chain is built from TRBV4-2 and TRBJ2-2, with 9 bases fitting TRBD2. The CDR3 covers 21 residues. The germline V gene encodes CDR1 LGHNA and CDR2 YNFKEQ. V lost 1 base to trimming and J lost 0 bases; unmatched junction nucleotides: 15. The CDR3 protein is CASSQVPLRSGGTSNTGELFF. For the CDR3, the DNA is TGTGCCAGCAGCCAAGTTCCATTGCGTAGCGGGGGAACTTCGAACACCGGGGAGCTGTTTTTT.

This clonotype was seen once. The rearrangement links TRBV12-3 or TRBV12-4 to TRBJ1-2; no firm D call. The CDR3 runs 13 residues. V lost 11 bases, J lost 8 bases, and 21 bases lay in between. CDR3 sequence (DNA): TGTGCCTGCACAAGGCCGACGGGCGACGGCTACACCTTC. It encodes CACTRPTGDGYTF.

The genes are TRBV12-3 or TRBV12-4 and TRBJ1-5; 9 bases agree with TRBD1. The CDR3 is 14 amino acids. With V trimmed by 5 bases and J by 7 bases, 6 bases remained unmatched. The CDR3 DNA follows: TGTGCCAGCAGTAAACAGGGGGCCGCCCAGCCCCAGCATTTT. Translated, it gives CASSKQGAAQPQHF.

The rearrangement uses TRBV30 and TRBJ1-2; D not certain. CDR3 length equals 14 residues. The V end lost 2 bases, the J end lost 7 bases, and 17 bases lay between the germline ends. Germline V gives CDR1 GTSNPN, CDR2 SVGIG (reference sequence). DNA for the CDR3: TGTGCCTGGAGTCCCATTATTTCCAAGAGTGGCTACACCTTC. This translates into CAWSPIISKSGYTF.

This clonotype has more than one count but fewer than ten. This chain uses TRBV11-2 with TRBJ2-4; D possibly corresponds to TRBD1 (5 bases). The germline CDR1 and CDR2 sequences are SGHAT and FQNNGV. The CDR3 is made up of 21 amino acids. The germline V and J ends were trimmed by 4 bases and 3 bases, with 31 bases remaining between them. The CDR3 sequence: CASSSAYGVTWQGEHKNIQYF. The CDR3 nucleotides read TGTGCCAGCAGCTCCGCATATGGCGTTACTTGGCAGGGCGAGCACAAAAACATTCAGTACTTC.

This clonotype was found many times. The CDR3 region is CASSVSQETQYF. The CDR3 DNA reads as TGTGCCAGCAGCGTTAGCCAAGAGACCCAGTACTTC. This sequence joins TRBV9 and TRBJ2-5; D is unclear. Trimming cost V 2 bases and J 1 base, with 3 bases left between them. The length of the CDR3 is 12 residues. From germline, CDR1 is SGDLS and CDR2 YYNGEE.

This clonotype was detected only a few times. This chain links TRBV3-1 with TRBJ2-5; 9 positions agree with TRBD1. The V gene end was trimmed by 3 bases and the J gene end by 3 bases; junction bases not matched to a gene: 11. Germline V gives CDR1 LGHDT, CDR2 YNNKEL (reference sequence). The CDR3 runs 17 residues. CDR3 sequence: CASSHPDRGFAKETQYF. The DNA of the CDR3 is TGTGCCAGCAGCCACCCCGACAGGGGGTTTGCAAAAGAGACCCAGTACTTC.

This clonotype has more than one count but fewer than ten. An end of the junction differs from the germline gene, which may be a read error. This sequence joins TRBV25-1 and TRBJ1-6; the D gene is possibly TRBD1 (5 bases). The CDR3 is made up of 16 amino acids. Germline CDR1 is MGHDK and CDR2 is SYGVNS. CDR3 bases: TGTGCCAGCAGTGAAATGGGCAGGGCGGATAAATCACCCCTCCACTTT. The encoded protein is CASSEMGRADKSPLHF. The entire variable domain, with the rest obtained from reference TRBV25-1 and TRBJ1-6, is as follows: EADIYQTPRYLVIGTGKKITLECSQTMGHDKMYWYQQDPGMELHLIHYSYGVNSTEKGDLSSESTVSRIRTEHFPLTLESARPSHTSQYLCASSEMGRADKSPLHFGNGTRLTVT.

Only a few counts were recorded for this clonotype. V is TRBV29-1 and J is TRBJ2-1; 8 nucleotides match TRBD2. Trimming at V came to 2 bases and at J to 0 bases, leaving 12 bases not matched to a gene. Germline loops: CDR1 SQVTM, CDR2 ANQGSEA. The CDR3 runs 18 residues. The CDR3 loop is CSVERGGTGLVSYNEQFF. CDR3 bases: TGCAGCGTTGAACGGGGGGGGACGGGACTAGTCTCCTACAATGAGCAGTTCTTC.

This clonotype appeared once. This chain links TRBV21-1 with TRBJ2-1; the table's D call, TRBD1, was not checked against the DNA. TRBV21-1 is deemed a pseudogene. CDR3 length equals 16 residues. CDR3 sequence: CASSRFGTGGLDEQFF. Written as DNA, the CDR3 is TGTGCCAGCAGCCGGTTCGGGACAGGGGGCTTGGATGAGCAGTTCTTC.

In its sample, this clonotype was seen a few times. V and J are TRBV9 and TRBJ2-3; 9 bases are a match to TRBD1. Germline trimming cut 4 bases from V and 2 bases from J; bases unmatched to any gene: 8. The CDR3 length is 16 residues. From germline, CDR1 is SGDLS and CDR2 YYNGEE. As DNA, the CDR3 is TGTGCCAGCAGCTATACAGGGGGCACGCACACAGATACGCAGTATTTT. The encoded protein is CASSYTGGTHTDTQYF.

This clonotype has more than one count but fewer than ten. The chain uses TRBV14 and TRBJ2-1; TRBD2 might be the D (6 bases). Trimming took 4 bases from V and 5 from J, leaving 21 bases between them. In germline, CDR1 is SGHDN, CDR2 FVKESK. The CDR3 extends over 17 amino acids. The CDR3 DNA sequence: TGTGCCAGCAGCCCGGGGTTCGGGGGAGAGGTTCACAATGAGCAGTTCTTC. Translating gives CASSPGFGGEVHNEQFF.

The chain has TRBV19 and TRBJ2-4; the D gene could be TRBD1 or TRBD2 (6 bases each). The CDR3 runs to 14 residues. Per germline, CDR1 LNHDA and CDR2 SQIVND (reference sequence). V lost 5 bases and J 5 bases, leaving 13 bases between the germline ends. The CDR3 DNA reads TGTGCCAGTAGTGCTAGGGGGGAACAAAACATTCAGTACTTC. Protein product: CASSARGEQNIQYF.

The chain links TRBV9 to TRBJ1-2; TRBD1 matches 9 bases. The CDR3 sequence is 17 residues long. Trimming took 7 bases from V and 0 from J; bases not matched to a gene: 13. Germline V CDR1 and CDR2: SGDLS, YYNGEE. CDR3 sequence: CASATGTGTRSNYGYTF. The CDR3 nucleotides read TGTGCCAGCGCGACCGGGACAGGGACTCGATCTAACTATGGCTACACCTTC.

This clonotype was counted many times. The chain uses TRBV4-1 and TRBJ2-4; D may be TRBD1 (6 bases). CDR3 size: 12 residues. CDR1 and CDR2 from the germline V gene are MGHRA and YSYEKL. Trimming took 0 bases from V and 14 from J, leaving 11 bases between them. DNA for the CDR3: TGCGCCAGCAGCCAAGAAACCGGGACAAAGTACTTC. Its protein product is CASSQETGTKYF.

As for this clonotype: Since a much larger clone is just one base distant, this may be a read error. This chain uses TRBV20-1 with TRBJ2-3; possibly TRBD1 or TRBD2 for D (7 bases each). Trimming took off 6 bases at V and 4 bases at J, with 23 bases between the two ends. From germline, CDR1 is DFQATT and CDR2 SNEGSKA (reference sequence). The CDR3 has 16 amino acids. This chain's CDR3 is CSAIPMDRRGSDTQYF. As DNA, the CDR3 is TGCAGTGCGATCCCGATGGACAGGCGGGGGTCAGATACGCAGTATTTT.

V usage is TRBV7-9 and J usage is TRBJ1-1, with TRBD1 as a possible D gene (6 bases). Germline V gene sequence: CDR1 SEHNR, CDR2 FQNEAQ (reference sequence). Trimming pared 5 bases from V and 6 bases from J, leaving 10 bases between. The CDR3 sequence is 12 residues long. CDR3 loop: CASSAQGSEAFF. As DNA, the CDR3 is TGTGCCAGCAGCGCACAGGGATCTGAAGCTTTCTTT.

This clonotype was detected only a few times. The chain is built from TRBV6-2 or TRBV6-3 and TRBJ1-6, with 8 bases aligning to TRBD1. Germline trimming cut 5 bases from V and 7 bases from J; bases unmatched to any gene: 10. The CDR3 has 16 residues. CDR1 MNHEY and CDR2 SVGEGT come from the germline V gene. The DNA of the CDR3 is TGTGCCAGCAGTCCACGACAGGGGTGGACGAATTCACCCCTCCACTTT. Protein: CASSPRQGWTNSPLHF.

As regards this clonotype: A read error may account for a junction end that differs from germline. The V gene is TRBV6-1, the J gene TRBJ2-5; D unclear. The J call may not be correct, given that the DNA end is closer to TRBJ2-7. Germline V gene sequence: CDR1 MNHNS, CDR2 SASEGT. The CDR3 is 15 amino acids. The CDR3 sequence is CTSSEAPGQNHEQYF. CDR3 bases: TGTACCAGCAGTGAAGCGCCGGGTCAGAACCACGAGCAGTACTTC.

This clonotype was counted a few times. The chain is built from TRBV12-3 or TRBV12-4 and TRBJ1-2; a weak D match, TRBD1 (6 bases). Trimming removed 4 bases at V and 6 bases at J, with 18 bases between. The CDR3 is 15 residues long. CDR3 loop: CASSSARGGGNGYTF. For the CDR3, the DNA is TGTGCCAGCAGTTCAGCCAGGGGAGGTGGCAATGGCTACACCTTC.

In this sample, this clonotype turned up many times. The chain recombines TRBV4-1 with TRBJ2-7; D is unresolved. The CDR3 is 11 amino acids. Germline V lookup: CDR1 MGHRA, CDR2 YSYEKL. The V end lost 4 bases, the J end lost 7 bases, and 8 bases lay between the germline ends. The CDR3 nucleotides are TGCGCCAGCAGCCTCCATGGGGAGCAGTACTTC. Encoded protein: CASSLHGEQYF.

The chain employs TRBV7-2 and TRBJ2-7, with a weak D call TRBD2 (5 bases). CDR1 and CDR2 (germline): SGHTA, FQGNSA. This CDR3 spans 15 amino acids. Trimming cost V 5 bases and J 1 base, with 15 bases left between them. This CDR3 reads CASSPDYLTSYEQYF. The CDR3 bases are TGTGCCAGCAGCCCCGACTACCTCACTTCCTACGAGCAGTACTTC.

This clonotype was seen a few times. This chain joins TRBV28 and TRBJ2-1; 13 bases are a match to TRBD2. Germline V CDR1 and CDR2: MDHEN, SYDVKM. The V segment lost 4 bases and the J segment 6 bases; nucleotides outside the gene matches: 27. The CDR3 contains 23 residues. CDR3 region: CASSSLGWEGPGTSGTPLNEQFF. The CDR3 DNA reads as TGTGCCAGCAGTTCCCTGGGGTGGGAGGGACCAGGGACTAGCGGGACCCCCCTCAATGAGCAGTTCTTC.

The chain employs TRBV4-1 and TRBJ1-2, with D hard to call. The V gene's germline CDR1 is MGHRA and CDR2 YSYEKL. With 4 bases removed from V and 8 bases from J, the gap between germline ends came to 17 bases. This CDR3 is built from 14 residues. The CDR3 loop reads CASSPTLALEGYTF. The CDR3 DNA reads TGCGCCAGCAGCCCGACCCTCGCCCTGGAGGGCTACACCTTC.

The CDR3 sequence is CSASRSARQYEQFF. The DNA of the CDR3 is TGCAGTGCTTCACGGAGCGCCCGACAGTATGAGCAGTTCTTC. V and J are TRBV20-1 and TRBJ2-1, with a tentative D call TRBD1 (5 bases). In germline, CDR1 is DFQATT, CDR2 SNEGSKA (reference sequence). V lost 5 bases, J lost 8 bases, and 19 bases lay in between. The CDR3 consists of 14 residues.